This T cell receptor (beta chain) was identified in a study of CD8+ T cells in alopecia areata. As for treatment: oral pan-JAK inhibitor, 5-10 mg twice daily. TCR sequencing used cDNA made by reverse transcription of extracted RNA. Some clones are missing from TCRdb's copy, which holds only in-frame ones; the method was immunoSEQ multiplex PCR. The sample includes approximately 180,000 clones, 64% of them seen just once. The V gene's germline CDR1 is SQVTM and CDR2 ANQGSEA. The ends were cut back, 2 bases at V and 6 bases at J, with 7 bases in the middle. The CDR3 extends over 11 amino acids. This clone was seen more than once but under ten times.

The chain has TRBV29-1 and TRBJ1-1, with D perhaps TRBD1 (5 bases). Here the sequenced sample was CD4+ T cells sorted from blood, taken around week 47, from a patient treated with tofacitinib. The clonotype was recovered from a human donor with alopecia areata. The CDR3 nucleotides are TGCAGCGTTGAACCGGGGGCTGAAGCTTTCTTT. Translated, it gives CSVEPGAEAFF.